This T cell receptor beta chain was recorded in a study of OX40 agonist ivuxolimab in advanced cancers. Turning to the study itself: The patients received ivuxolimab by intravenous route every 2 weeks at 0.01 to 10 mg/kg. A history of anti-PD-1, anti-PD-L1 or anti-CTLA-4 therapy was acceptable, and over 35% had some.

The method was immunoSEQ multiplex PCR; TCRdb's version includes in-frame clones alone and lacks a portion of them. The sample shows around 140,000 clones, 90% of them seen only once. This CDR3 has 12 residues. V was pared by 1 base and J by 4 bases, with 5 bases between. From germline, CDR1 is SGHDN and CDR2 FVKESK. The receptor's source is an adult with an advanced solid tumor such as melanoma, head and neck, liver or kidney cancer. This chain uses TRBV14 with TRBJ2-7; D is unresolved. Sequences were derived from CD4+ or CD8+ T cells sorted from blood, sampled in a trial of the OX40 agonist ivuxolimab. In DNA, the CDR3 is TGTGCCAGCAGCCAAGTTGGTTACGAGCAGTACTTC. This sequence encodes CASSQVGYEQYF.